The rows below give T cell receptor beta chains drawn from one sample of a study of T cells in Graves' hyperthyroidism and ophthalmopathy. Using its own MiXCR run on the multiplex PCR reads, TCRdb lists one record per CDR3 protein. This sample has approximately 620,000 distinct CDR3 sequences, with more than 15% found just once. The sequenced sample consisted of blood. These receptors originate from a woman aged 40 to 50 with Graves' ophthalmopathy. CDR3s include the opening cysteine and the closing phenylalanine or tryptophan. D genes are given only for firm matches. Rows may omit the clone size; those that give it use once, few, many or a size class.

.,TRBJ2-5,TRBV29-1,few,CSVLSGDQALYF,TGCAGCGTTCTCTCAGGGGATCAGGCTCTGTACTTC
TRBD1,TRBJ2-6,TRBV3-1,few,CASSQRQGDSGANVLTF,TGTGCCAGCAGCCAAAGACAGGGGGACTCTGGGGCCAACGTCCTGACTTTC
TRBD2,TRBJ2-3,TRBV20-1,many,CSVRSFWRGGTDTQYF,TGCAGTGTCCGTTCGTTCTGGCGGGGAGGGACAGATACGCAGTATTTT
TRBD2,TRBJ2-7,TRBV7-9,many,CASSSLAGGYEQYF,TGTGCCAGCAGCTCACTAGCGGGGGGCTACGAGCAGTACTTC
TRBD2,TRBJ2-5,TRBV9,few,CASSSPRGGLASQETQYF,TGTGCCAGCAGCTCCCCCCGGGGGGGACTAGCTTCCCAGGAGACCCAGTACTTC
TRBD2,TRBJ2-1,TRBV19,.,CASSLHGGGSGYNEQFF,TGTGCCAGTAGTTTACATGGCGGGGGGAGCGGCTACAATGAGCAGTTCTTC
.,TRBJ1-4,TRBV20-1,few,CSARGLRDTHEKLFF,TGCAGTGCTAGAGGGCTCCGGGACACTCATGAAAAACTGTTTTTT
.,TRBJ1-2,TRBV4-2,.,CASSQPSKGPYGYTF,TGTGCCAGCAGCCAACCGTCTAAAGGACCGTATGGCTACACCTTC
TRBD2,TRBJ2-5,TRBV20-1,few,CSARDLFSGRSKVQETQYF,TGCAGTGCTAGAGATCTCTTTAGCGGGAGGAGTAAGGTGCAAGAGACCCAGTACTTC
.,TRBJ2-2,TRBV5-1,many,CASSLTGRDTGELFF,TGCGCCAGCAGCTTGACAGGGAGGGACACCGGGGAGCTGTTTTTT
.,TRBJ2-2,TRBV5-1,.,CASSLKPEGTGELFF,TGCGCCAGCAGCTTGAAGCCGGAGGGCACCGGGGAGCTGTTTTTT
TRBD1,TRBJ1-6,TRBV20-1,few,CSAWTGNSPLHF,TGCAGTGCTTGGACAGGGAATTCACCCCTCCACTTT
.,TRBJ2-1,TRBV5-1,many,CASTMERSSYNEQFF,TGCGCCAGCACTATGGAGCGGAGCTCCTACAATGAGCAGTTCTTC
TRBD1,TRBJ1-1,TRBV7-9,many,CASSLGTGGLTEAFF,TGTGCCAGCAGCTTAGGGACAGGGGGCCTCACTGAAGCTTTCTTT
.,TRBJ2-3,TRBV9,.,CASSAFLASDTQYF,TGTGCCAGCAGCGCTTTCCTAGCTTCAGATACGCAGTATTTT
.,TRBJ1-5,TRBV6-1,.,CASSEKGGSSNQPQHF,TGTGCCAGCAGCGAGAAAGGGGGTTCATCCAATCAGCCCCAGCATTTT
TRBD1,TRBJ2-2,TRBV28,many,CASSGGQGRAGELFF,TGTGCCAGCAGTGGGGGACAGGGGCGGGCCGGGGAGCTGTTTTTT
.,TRBJ2-1,TRBV20-1,.,CSALTGIYNEQFF,TGCAGTGCTTTAACCGGGATTTACAATGAGCAGTTCTTC
.,TRBJ1-2,TRBV9,few,CASSYQLDRSEGYTF,TGTGCCAGCAGCTACCAGTTGGACCGGTCTGAAGGCTACACCTTC
TRBD2,TRBJ2-3,TRBV6-1,many,CASTPSGVSTDTQYF,TGTGCCAGCACCCCGAGCGGGGTTAGCACAGATACGCAGTATTTT
.,TRBJ1-1,TRBV3-1,many,CASSQLIQGESTEAFF,TGTGCCAGCAGCCAGCTCATCCAGGGTGAGAGCACTGAAGCTTTCTTT
TRBD2,TRBJ2-7,TRBV20-1,many,CSAALAANMVEQYF,TGCAGTGCAGCCCTAGCGGCGAATATGGTGGAGCAGTACTTC
TRBD1,TRBJ1-5,TRBV20-1,many,CSARVDRAYSNQPQHF,TGCAGTGCTAGAGTGGACAGGGCCTATAGCAATCAGCCCCAGCATTTT
.,TRBJ2-1,TRBV19,.,CASKPLSAYNEQFF,TGTGCCAGTAAGCCCCTTTCCGCATACAATGAGCAGTTCTTC
TRBD1,TRBJ2-3,TRBV3-1,many,CASSQAGQGKGDTQYF,TGTGCCAGCAGCCAGGCGGGACAGGGAAAGGGAGATACGCAGTATTTT
.,TRBJ2-7,TRBV19,.,CASSVSGDTYEQYF,TGTGCCAGTAGTGTCTCGGGTGATACCTACGAGCAGTACTTC
.,TRBJ1-1,TRBV11-2,many,CASSLRGAEAFF,TGTGCCAGCAGCTTACGGGGGGCGGAAGCTTTCTTT
.,TRBJ1-2,TRBV28,few,CASSLGGPTSYLYGYTF,TGTGCCAGCAGTTTAGGGGGTCCGACCTCATACCTCTATGGCTACACCTTC
TRBD1,TRBJ2-7,TRBV20-1,few,CSARSITGTAVNYEQYF,TGCAGTGCTAGGAGCATAACCGGGACAGCGGTTAACTACGAGCAGTACTTC
.,TRBJ1-5,TRBV6-1,many,CASCSGAGGAGQPQHF,TGTGCCAGCTGCTCCGGCGCGGGGGGGGCAGGTCAGCCCCAGCATTTT
.,TRBJ1-5,TRBV4-1,.,CASSGAGPRGIQPQHF,TGCGCCAGCAGCGGAGCGGGCCCTAGAGGCATTCAGCCCCAGCATTTT
TRBD1,TRBJ2-4,TRBV7-9,many,CASSPPGQGSYIQYF,TGTGCCAGCAGCCCCCCGGGACAGGGATCATACATTCAGTACTTC
.,TRBJ2-2,TRBV2,.,CASSVEAVTGELFF,TGTGCCAGCAGCGTGGAGGCGGTCACCGGGGAGCTGTTTTTT
TRBD2,TRBJ2-7,TRBV3-1,many,CASSRGTSGNYEQYF,TGTGCCAGCAGCCGCGGCACTAGCGGGAACTACGAGCAGTACTTC
TRBD1,TRBJ1-2,TRBV11-2,.,CASSFGDRGMLNYGYTF,TGTGCCAGCAGCTTCGGGGACAGGGGAATGTTGAACTATGGCTACACCTTC
TRBD1,TRBJ1-5,TRBV20-1,.,CSARDRETGNQPQHF,TGCAGTGCTAGAGATCGGGAGACAGGGAACCAGCCCCAGCATTTT
TRBD2,TRBJ2-7,TRBV2,.,CASNGWEGSYEQYF,TGTGCCAGCAATGGATGGGAGGGCTCCTACGAGCAGTACTTC
.,TRBJ2-7,TRBV6-2/TRBV6-3,once,CASSVYRRQAGEQYF,TGTGCCAGCAGTGTATATCGCCGACAGGCAGGCGAGCAGTACTTC
TRBD1,TRBJ2-4,TRBV14,.,CASSTSRGPAKNIQYF,TGTGCCAGCTCCACCTCCAGGGGGCCAGCCAAAAACATTCAGTACTTC
.,TRBJ1-5,TRBV12-3/TRBV12-4,.,CASTEGAENQPQHF,TGTGCCAGCACAGAAGGGGCCGAAAATCAGCCCCAGCATTTT
TRBD2,TRBJ2-7,TRBV11-2,many,CASSRAGGPYEQYF,TGTGCCAGCAGCCGAGCGGGAGGGCCCTACGAGCAGTACTTC
TRBD2,TRBJ2-7,TRBV30,many,CASSGTSRHRVEQYF,TGTGCCTCATCCGGGACTAGCAGACATAGGGTCGAGCAGTACTTC
.,TRBJ2-3,TRBV7-2,many,CASSPQAVWGTDTQYF,TGTGCCAGCAGCCCTCAGGCGGTGTGGGGCACAGATACGCAGTATTTT
TRBD2,TRBJ2-1,TRBV6-1,many,CASSGGLATYNEQFF,TGTGCCAGCAGTGGGGGACTAGCGACCTACAATGAGCAGTTCTTC
TRBD1,TRBJ1-5,TRBV6-1,many,CASRPGQGVNQPQHF,TGTGCCAGCAGACCCGGACAGGGAGTAAATCAGCCCCAGCATTTT
.,TRBJ1-5,TRBV28,.,CASSSDWNSNQPQHF,TGTGCCAGCAGTTCGGACTGGAATAGCAATCAGCCCCAGCATTTT
TRBD2,TRBJ2-7,TRBV2,many,CASSEVAGPYEQYF,TGTGCCAGCAGTGAGGTAGCGGGACCTTACGAGCAGTACTTC
.,TRBJ2-7,TRBV30,many,CAWSDGGASYEQYF,TGTGCCTGGAGTGACGGGGGAGCATCCTACGAGCAGTACTTC
TRBD2,TRBJ2-7,TRBV27,many,CASSSSGRTYEQYF,TGTGCCAGCAGTTCTAGCGGGAGGACCTACGAGCAGTACTTC
.,TRBJ1-1,TRBV11-2,many,CASSPLGGVDTEAFF,TGTGCCAGCAGTCCACTCGGAGGGGTGGACACTGAAGCTTTCTTT
.,TRBJ2-3,TRBV5-1,many,CASSLGHLRDTQYF,TGCGCCAGCAGCTTGGGTCACCTCAGAGATACGCAGTATTTT
.,TRBJ1-5,TRBV12-5,many,CASGQDVGHQPQHF,TGTGCTAGTGGTCAAGACGTGGGGCATCAGCCCCAGCATTTT
.,TRBJ1-1,TRBV12-3/TRBV12-4,many,CASRLATPGGTEAFF,TGTGCCAGCAGACTGGCGACTCCTGGAGGGACTGAAGCTTTCTTT
.,TRBJ1-1,TRBV7-9,.,CASSLASGETKAFF,TGTGCCAGCAGCTTAGCGAGCGGTGAGACGAAAGCTTTCTTT
.,TRBJ2-1,TRBV11-2,few,CASSSGNSYNEQFF,TGTGCCAGCAGCTCGGGGAACTCCTACAATGAGCAGTTCTTC
.,TRBJ2-3,TRBV2,many,CASSEDLPPDTQYF,TGTGCCAGCAGCGAGGACCTACCTCCAGATACGCAGTATTTT